This TCR beta chain was sequenced for a study of blood T cells in healthy people across ages. Study-wide results and caveats: One million T cells yielded diversity estimates that were considered underestimates. Percentage of naive T cells showed a strong correlation with TCR beta diversity.

Comments on this clonotype: The antigen remains undetermined.

Isolation of PBMCs gave at least 6 million cells per sample. Sample-barcoded 5' priming and a J-beta primer mix drove a second PCR of 7 to 11 cycles. Carrying 12 random nucleotides, a template-switch adaptor labeled each individual cDNA molecule. TCRdb passed the 5' RACE reads through MiXCR, listing each CDR3 protein once. In the table there are 650,000 to 1,000,000 distinct CDR3 sequences, under 40% of which are singletons. The sample consisted of blood. The sequence was collected from a man between 18 and 35 years old in good health.

CDR3 amino acids: CASYPSGGKETQYF. DNA of the CDR3: TGTGCCAGCTATCCTAGCGGGGGGAAAGAGACCCAGTACTTC. V gene TRBV12-3 or TRBV12-4 combines with J gene TRBJ2-5; 11 bases are a match to TRBD2. Trimming cost V 8 bases and J 3 bases; bases outside gene matches: 5. CDR3 length: 14 residues.